The sequence of this T cell receptor beta chain was determined in a study of CD8 T cells in Susac syndrome. Treatment-naive patients with stable or active relapsing-remitting disease served as multiple sclerosis controls. J lost 4 bases, V lost 0 bases, and 7 bases had no gene match. The CDR3 sequence is 16 residues long. Germline-derived CDR1 and CDR2 are DFQATT and SNEGSKA (reference sequence). It was with random hexamers that about 0.45 to 1 ug RNA was reverse transcribed. immunoSEQ multiplex PCR amplified TCR beta CDR3 across 54 Vbeta, 13 Jbeta. TCRdb used MiXCR to reprocess the immunoSEQ multiplex PCR reads, holding one entry per CDR3 protein. The data contain about 300,000 distinct CDR3 sequences, 75% to 85% of them singletons.

The specimen was CD8+ T cells from PBMCs. J is TRBJ2-1 and V is TRBV20-1, with TRBD2 matching over 9 bases. The TCR comes from a human donor with multiple sclerosis. CDR3 sequence reads: CSAREARLADYNEQFF. The CDR3 coding sequence is TGCAGTGCTAGAGAGGCTCGACTAGCGGATTACAATGAGCAGTTCTTC.